This entry is about one T cell receptor (beta chain). Its target is not known. The record originates from a study of cytomegalovirus exposure and HLA in healthy donors. Study results and limitations: High specificity and sensitivity for cytomegalovirus status were reported for the classifier. The authors enumerated roughly 180 TCR beta chains as linked to cytomegalovirus.

While the first cohort had around 700 subjects, the donors belonged to the separate validation cohort of 100 to 150 subjects. Some clones are missing from TCRdb's copy, which holds only in-frame ones; the method was immunoSEQ multiplex PCR. This table has more than 150,000 clones, about 88% appearing once. Per the germline V gene, CDR1 is MGHRA and CDR2 is YSYEKL. Trimming removed 0 bases from V and 3 bases from J; junction bases left unmatched: 4. CDR3 length equals 15 residues. This clonotype was sampled from a man aged 18 to 30 in good health and CMV-seronegative. J is TRBJ1-2 and V is TRBV4-1, with 7 bases identical to TRBD1. The specimen was PBMCs. CDR3 sequence (DNA): TGCGCCAGCAGCCAAGACGAGGGGACAGACTATGGCTACACCTTC. As protein: CASSQDEGTDYGYTF.